This TCR beta chain was documented in a study of blood T cell repertoires in COVID-19. Study overall: The analysed material was cDNA or gDNA that came from T cells, B-cell-depleted T cells, or PBMCs.

CDR1 is SGHAT and CDR2 is FQNNGV in the germline V gene. The CDR3 covers 16 residues. In the source study's methods: Using reference gene primer amplification, nucleated cell counts were estimated. The table came from immunoSEQ multiplex PCR; TCRdb's copy has only in-frame clones and leaves some out. The DNA was the basis for D and trimming; V, J and clone size are from that table. The sample lists about 98,000 clones, around 90% occurring once. On this clone itself: At one end, the junction sequence differs from germline, possibly due to a read error.

This chain links TRBV11-2 with TRBJ1-2; 10 nucleotides align to TRBD1. The TCR sequence derives from a man aged 50-60 years with active or convalescent COVID-19. Sample: peripheral blood. The CDR3 DNA reads TGTGCCAGCAGCTTGGCTAAAGCGGGACAGGGGCTGAAACTAGAGTTC. Its protein product is CASSLAKAGQGLKLEF.